This T cell receptor beta chain was profiled in a study of blood T cell repertoires in COVID-19. Study-wide context: The origin of the acute and convalescent COVID-19 samples was the United States, Italy and Spain. Sources were T cells, B-cell-depleted T cells, or PBMCs; the material itself was cDNA or gDNA.

In the authors' workflow: Amplification of reference gene primers was used by the study to estimate nucleated cell counts. Assay used: immunoSEQ multiplex PCR; TCRdb lists only in-frame clones, some missing. The V and J calls and the clone size are those of that table, but D and trimming were determined from the DNA. The table records some 210,000 clones, roughly 89% of them present only once. This clone was detected a few times. Everyone who took part was roughly 18 to 89 years old, and they came from about two dozen US areas. Trimming removed 5 bases from V and 2 bases from J; junction bases left unmatched: 8. The CDR3 has 17 amino acids. Germline CDR1 is MNHEY and CDR2 is SVGEGT.

The clonotype was recovered from a man aged 18 to 30 with acute COVID-19. The sample taken for sequencing was PBMCs or T cells enriched from blood (not recorded which). The chain has TRBV6-2 or TRBV6-3 and TRBJ2-7; TRBD2 matches at 14 bases. CDR3 amino acids: CASSPRVGLAGAYEQYF. CDR3 nucleotide sequence: TGTGCCAGCAGTCCCCGGGTGGGACTAGCGGGAGCCTACGAGCAGTACTTC.